These 27 T cell receptor beta chains originate from one sample sequenced in a study of radiotherapy plus CTLA-4 blockade in lung cancer. Some clones are missing from TCRdb's copy, which holds only in-frame ones; the method was immunoSEQ multiplex PCR. The data show approximately 77,000 clones, roughly 79% seen once. Sequencing used peripheral blood, obtained from a patient treated with radiotherapy plus ipilimumab. These TCRs come from a human donor with non-small cell lung cancer whose response to radiotherapy plus ipilimumab could not be evaluated. Some clones in this sample may be carry-over from other donors' samples.

The chain links TRBV5-5 to TRBJ1-2, with D unresolved. CDR1 SGHKS and CDR2 YYEKEE come from the germline V gene (reference sequence). The CDR3 loop spans 12 amino acids. Trimming took 3 bases from V and 3 from J, leaving 6 bases between them. This CDR3 reads CASSSEDYGYTF. The CDR3, as DNA: TGTGCCAGCAGCTCCGAGGACTATGGCTACACCTTC.

This chain connects TRBV7-8 to TRBJ2-1, with 10 bases aligning to TRBD1. In germline, CDR1 is SGHVS, CDR2 FQNEAQ. V shed 5 bases, J shed 5 bases, and the junction held 6 bases outside the gene matches. This CDR3 has 15 amino acids. CDR3 amino acids: CASSPGQGVDNEQFF. The CDR3 bases are TGTGCCAGCAGCCCCGGACAGGGGGTCGACAATGAGCAGTTCTTC.

This clone was detected once. The DNA of the CDR3 is TGTGCCAGCAGCTGGGCCGGGACAGAGGACACTGAAGCTTTCTTT. Encoded protein: CASSWAGTEDTEAFF. The V and J genes are TRBV7-8 and TRBJ1-1; 7 nucleotides line up with TRBD1. J lost 3 bases, V lost 4 bases, and 8 bases had no gene match. This CDR3 comprises 15 residues. Germline lookup yields CDR1 SGHVS and CDR2 FQNEAQ.

This clone turned up a few times. The rearrangement joins TRBV19 to TRBJ1-2; TRBD1 agrees at 10 bases. Germline V gives CDR1 LNHDA, CDR2 SQIVND (reference sequence). Trimming cost V 0 bases and J 6 bases; bases outside gene matches: 4. The CDR3 runs 15 residues. The CDR3 is CASSIDAGTGDGYTF. As DNA, the CDR3 is TGTGCCAGTAGTATAGACGCCGGGACAGGGGATGGCTACACCTTC.

Of note for this clone: At one of its ends the junction is not consistent with the germline gene, which may arise from a read error. The rearrangement uses TRBV2 and TRBJ2-3, with 7 bases that match TRBD2. CDR3 size: 14 residues. Germline-derived CDR1 and CDR2 are SNHLY and FYNNEI. The CDR3 coding sequence is TGTGCCAGCAGTCAAGCGGGGCGCACAGATACGCAGTATTTT. It codes for CASSQAGRTDTQYF.

The chain recombines TRBV4-3 with TRBJ1-3, with D perhaps matching TRBD1 (6 bases). From germline, CDR1 is LGHNA and CDR2 YSLEER. V lost 3 bases and J 0 bases, leaving 15 bases between the germline ends. The CDR3 runs 17 residues. CDR3 DNA: TGCGCCAGCAGCCACTCATCCGGGACAAGCTCTGGAAACACCATATATTTT. As protein: CASSHSSGTSSGNTIYF.

This clone has a handful of counts. J is TRBJ1-4 and V is TRBV5-1, with 7 bases that match TRBD1. The ends lost 4 bases at V and 8 bases at J; junction bases unmatched: 8. This CDR3 region has 14 residues. Germline lookup yields CDR1 SGHRS and CDR2 YFSETQ. CDR3 sequence (DNA): TGCGCCAGCAGCCCCGGACAGGTTGGAGAAAAACTGTTTTTT. Translating gives CASSPGQVGEKLFF.

The chain uses TRBV9 and TRBJ2-5, with 7 nucleotides matching TRBD2. This CDR3 spans 16 amino acids. Losses at the gene ends were 0 bases for V and 5 bases for J; bases not matched to a gene: 10. Per germline, CDR1 SGDLS and CDR2 YYNGEE. This CDR3 reads CASSVDNGLVGETQYF. In nucleotides, the CDR3 is TGTGCCAGCAGCGTAGACAATGGACTAGTGGGTGAGACCCAGTACTTC.

In its sample, this clone was seen once. This chain uses TRBV27 with TRBJ1-4; 8 bases align to TRBD1. With 5 bases clipped from V and 6 bases from J, the junction kept 11 bases outside the gene matches. CDR3 length: 16 residues. CDR1 is MNHEY, CDR2 SMNVEV, per germline (reference sequence). In DNA, the CDR3 is TGTGCCAGCAGTCGCCACAGGGGGTCAGTTGATGAAAAACTGTTTTTT. Its translation: CASSRHRGSVDEKLFF.

V gene TRBV14 combines with J gene TRBJ2-7; D is possibly TRBD2 (5 bases). V lost 0 bases and J 3 bases, leaving 21 bases between the germline ends. Germline V lookup: CDR1 SGHDN, CDR2 FVKESK. The CDR3 is made up of 18 amino acids. The CDR3 region has the DNA TGTGCCAGCAGCCAAGATGTATGGTCGGGAAACGGGGACTACGAGCAGTACTTC. Protein product: CASSQDVWSGNGDYEQYF.

The chain employs TRBV5-1 and TRBJ1-6; maybe TRBD1 (6 bases). The V gene's germline CDR1 is SGHRS and CDR2 YFSETQ. V lost 2 bases and J 10 bases, leaving 25 bases between the germline ends. The CDR3 extends over 18 amino acids. The chain's CDR3 is CASSLREAMRGQISPLHF. The CDR3 DNA sequence: TGCGCCAGCAGCTTACGGGAAGCTATGAGGGGACAAATATCACCCCTCCACTTT.

V gene TRBV6-5 combines with J gene TRBJ2-3; 9 bases align to TRBD2. The CDR3 length is 15 residues. V lost 6 bases and J lost 3; bases outside the gene matches: 7. Germline lookup yields CDR1 MNHEY and CDR2 SVGAGI. The CDR3 region is CASRLGLAGTDTQYF. The CDR3, as DNA: TGTGCCAGCAGATTGGGACTAGCCGGGACAGATACGCAGTATTTT.

The chain links TRBV5-6 to TRBJ2-7, with 8 bases that match TRBD2. The germline CDR1 and CDR2 sequences are SGHDT and YYEEEE. CDR3 length: 18 residues. V was pared by 3 bases and J by 4 bases, with 18 bases of the junction left unmatched. This CDR3 is CASSSGLVGSLFVYEQYF. CDR3 nucleotides: TGTGCCAGCAGCTCGGGACTAGTAGGGAGCTTGTTTGTGTACGAGCAGTACTTC.

This clone has a single count. The genes are TRBV6-6 and TRBJ2-3; D is undetermined. Germline V gene sequence: CDR1 MNHNY, CDR2 SVGAGI (reference sequence). V shed 4 bases and J shed 1 base, with 12 bases lying between them. The CDR3 is made up of 15 amino acids. The CDR3 region has the DNA TGTGCCAGCAGTTCCCTAGGTCCCCGCACAGATACGCAGTATTTT. Its protein is CASSSLGPRTDTQYF.

The chain has TRBV6-1 and TRBJ2-5, with D hard to call. The DNA end favors TRBJ2-7, so the J call may be wrong. Germline CDR1 MNHNS, CDR2 SASEGT. This CDR3 spans 15 amino acids. CDR3 loop: CASSEPGWLSNEQYF. The CDR3 DNA sequence: TGTGCCAGCAGTGAACCGGGTTGGCTGTCCAACGAGCAGTACTTC.

The gene calls are TRBV29-1 and TRBJ1-1; D not certain. The CDR3 has 14 residues. V lost 5 bases to trimming and J lost 1 base, with 14 bases between them. From germline, CDR1 is SQVTM and CDR2 ANQGSEA. CDR3 DNA sequence: TGCAGCGTTAGCCTGGGAGGGCCGAACACTGAAGCTTTCTTT. Protein product: CSVSLGGPNTEAFF.

This rearrangement joins TRBV27 to TRBJ2-7, with 11 bases that match TRBD2. The CDR3 has 13 residues. In germline, CDR1 is MNHEY, CDR2 SMNVEV (reference sequence). V lost 5 bases to trimming and J lost 6 bases; unmatched junction nucleotides: 3. CDR3 nucleotide sequence: TGTGCCAGCAGTGTAGCGGGGGGGGCCGAGCAGTACTTC. Encoded protein: CASSVAGGAEQYF.

In this sample, this clone turned up once. DNA for the CDR3: TGCGCCAGCAGCTTAACAGGGGGCTCGAACACTGAAGCTTTCTTT. The encoded protein is CASSLTGGSNTEAFF. The chain uses TRBV5-1 and TRBJ1-1; 9 bases map to TRBD1. This CDR3 comprises 15 residues. After removal of 2 bases from V and 1 base from J, the junction contained 3 bases not matched to a gene. Germline lookup yields CDR1 SGHRS and CDR2 YFSETQ.

J is TRBJ1-2 and V is TRBV11-2, with 9 bases that match TRBD1. The V gene end was trimmed by 4 bases and the J gene end by 3 bases; junction bases not matched to a gene: 3. The CDR3 spans 14 residues. Germline V gene sequence: CDR1 SGHAT, CDR2 FQNNGV. This chain's CDR3 is CASSSRTGDYGYTF. Here the CDR3 DNA reads TGTGCCAGCAGCTCCCGGACAGGGGACTATGGCTACACCTTC.

This clone has only one observation. J is TRBJ1-2 and V is TRBV6-1; a weak D match, TRBD1 (6 bases). The V gene's germline CDR1 is MNHNS and CDR2 SASEGT. The CDR3 contains 14 residues. V lost 6 bases to trimming and J lost 8 bases, with 19 bases between them. In DNA, the CDR3 is TGTGCCAGCAGATTGATGACAGGTCCAGAGGGCTACACCTTC. This encodes CASRLMTGPEGYTF.

Concerning this clone itself: The same CDR3 can be traced to other DNA sequences in this sample. This chain joins TRBV5-1 and TRBJ1-3; no reliable D call. Trimming cost V 2 bases and J 2 bases, with 8 bases left between them. Germline-derived CDR1 and CDR2 are SGHRS and YFSETQ. The CDR3 has 14 amino acids. CDR3 loop: CASSLGEAGNTIYF. The DNA for the CDR3 is TGCGCCAGCAGCTTAGGAGAGGCTGGAAACACCATATATTTT. The full variable domain, completed using reference TRBV5-1 and TRBJ1-3, is KAGVTQTPRYLIKTRGQQVTLSCSPISGHRSVSWYQQTPGQGLQFLFEYFSETQRNKGNFPGRFSGRQFSNSRSEMNVSTLELGDSALYLCASSLGEAGNTIYFGEGSWLTVV.

The chain joins TRBV27 to TRBJ1-6; D may be TRBD1 (6 bases). V was pared by 2 bases and J by 0 bases, with 11 bases between. The germline gives CDR1 MNHEY, CDR2 SMNVEV (reference sequence). The CDR3 is 17 residues long. In DNA form, the CDR3 reads TGTGCCAGCAGTTTACGTCAGGGGAGCTCCTATAATTCACCCCTCCACTTT. Protein sequence: CASSLRQGSSYNSPLHF.

The V and J genes are TRBV21-1 and TRBJ2-3; the table names TRBD2, a call not compared with the DNA. TRBV21-1 is a documented pseudogene. The CDR3 runs 16 residues. This chain's CDR3 is CASSNQSSLCTDTQYF. The CDR3 DNA is TGTGCCAGCAGCAACCAAAGCTCTCTCTGCACAGATACGCAGTATTTT.

The chain couples TRBV7-2 to TRBJ1-1; 7 bases are shared with TRBD1. The CDR3 contains 17 residues. V was clipped by 0 bases and J by 1 base; unmatched bases: 8. Germline CDR1 reads SGHTA; CDR2 reads FQGNSA. For the CDR3, the DNA is TGTGCCAGCAGCTTAGCCTTTTTGGGACAGAAGAACACTGAAGCTTTCTTT. It yields the protein CASSLAFLGQKNTEAFF. Looking up the rest from reference TRBV7-2 and TRBJ1-1 gives the full variable domain: GAGVSQSPSNKVTEKGKDVELRCDPISGHTALYWYRQSLGQGLEFLIYFQGNSAPDKSGLPSDRFSAERTGGSVSTLTIQRTQQEDSAVYLCASSLAFLGQKNTEAFFGQGTRLTVV.

The CDR3 DNA sequence: TGTGCCACTGGGGGAGAGAGGGGGGAGACCCAGTACTTC. Protein sequence: CATGGERGETQYF. The chain links TRBV2 to TRBJ2-5, with D possibly TRBD1 on 6 matching bases. Germline CDR1 reads SNHLY; CDR2 reads FYNNEI. V shed 10 bases and J shed 5 bases, with 17 bases lying between them. There are 13 residues in the CDR3.

The chain carries TRBV4-1 and TRBJ1-2; 12 nucleotides align to TRBD1. This CDR3 spans 16 amino acids. Germline CDR1 MGHRA, CDR2 YSYEKL. Unmatched junction bases numbered 7, after V lost 3 bases and J lost 5 bases. The CDR3 sequence is CASSQGTGGREYGYTF. The CDR3 coding sequence is TGCGCCAGCAGCCAGGGGACAGGGGGCCGGGAATATGGCTACACCTTC.

This sequence joins TRBV11-2 and TRBJ2-7; 8 nucleotides line up with TRBD2. This CDR3 is built from 14 residues. With V trimmed by 4 bases and J by 12 bases, 14 bases remained unmatched. The germline V gene has CDR1 SGHAT and CDR2 FQNNGV. The CDR3: CASSSLVQAGGWYF. The CDR3, as DNA: TGTGCCAGCAGCTCCCTCGTCCAGGCGGGGGGTTGGTACTTC.